This T cell receptor beta chain is from a study of graft-versus-host responses after intestinal transplantation. About this clone itself: Its antigen is undetermined.

Assay: immunoSEQ multiplex PCR; the TCRdb copy retains only in-frame clones and omits some. In the table there are some 120,000 clones, 85% to 95% of which are singletons. The V gene lost 8 bases and the J gene lost 7 bases, with 12 bases spanning the gap. This CDR3 spans 12 amino acids. Germline V lookup: CDR1 SEHNR, CDR2 FQNEAQ (reference sequence). This receptor was identified in a human donor who was the organ donor for an intestinal transplant. The V gene is TRBV7-9, the J gene TRBJ2-1; possibly TRBD1 or TRBD2 for D (7 bases each). The specimen comprised unstimulated CD8+ T cells sorted from spleen or lymph node cells, sampled before transplant. CDR3 in DNA: TGTGCCAGCTGGGAGGGGGCAAATGAGCAGTTCTTC. As protein: CASWEGANEQFF. Complete variable domain (other parts from reference TRBV7-9 and TRBJ2-1): DTGVSQNPRHKITKRGQNVTFRCDPISEHNRLYWYRQTLGQGPEFLTYFQNEAQLEKSRLLSDRFSAERPKGSFSTLEIQRTEQGDSAMYLCASWEGANEQFFGPGTRLTVL.